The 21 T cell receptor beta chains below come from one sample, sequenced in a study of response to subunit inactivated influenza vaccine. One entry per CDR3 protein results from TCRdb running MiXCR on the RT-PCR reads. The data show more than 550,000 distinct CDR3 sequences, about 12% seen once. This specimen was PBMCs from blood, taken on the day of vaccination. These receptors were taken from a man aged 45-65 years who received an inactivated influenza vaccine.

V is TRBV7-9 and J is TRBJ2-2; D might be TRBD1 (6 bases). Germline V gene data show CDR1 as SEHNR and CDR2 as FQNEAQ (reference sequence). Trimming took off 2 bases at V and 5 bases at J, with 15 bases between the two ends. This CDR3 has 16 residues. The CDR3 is CASSLKDSPGTGELFF. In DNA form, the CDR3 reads TGTGCCAGCAGCTTAAAGGACAGCCCGGGGACCGGGGAGCTGTTTTTT. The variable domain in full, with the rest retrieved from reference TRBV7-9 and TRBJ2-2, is DTGVSQNPRHKITKRGQNVTFRCDPISEHNRLYWYRQTLGQGPEFLTYFQNEAQLEKSRLLSDRFSAERPKGSFSTLEIQRTEQGDSAMYLCASSLKDSPGTGELFFGEGSRLTVL.

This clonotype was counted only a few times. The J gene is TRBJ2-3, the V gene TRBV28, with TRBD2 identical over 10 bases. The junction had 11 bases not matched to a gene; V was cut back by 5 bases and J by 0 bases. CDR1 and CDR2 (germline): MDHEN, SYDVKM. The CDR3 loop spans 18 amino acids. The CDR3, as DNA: TGTGCCAGCAGTCCAACACCCCGGACTAGCGGTAGCACAGATACGCAGTATTTT. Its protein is CASSPTPRTSGSTDTQYF.

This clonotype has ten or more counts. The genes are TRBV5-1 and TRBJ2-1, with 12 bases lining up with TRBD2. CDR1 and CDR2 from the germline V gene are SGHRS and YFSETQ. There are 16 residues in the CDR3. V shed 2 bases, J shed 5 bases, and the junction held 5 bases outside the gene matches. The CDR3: CASSFTSGGPNNEQFF. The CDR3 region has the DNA TGCGCCAGCAGCTTCACTAGCGGGGGGCCCAACAATGAGCAGTTCTTC.

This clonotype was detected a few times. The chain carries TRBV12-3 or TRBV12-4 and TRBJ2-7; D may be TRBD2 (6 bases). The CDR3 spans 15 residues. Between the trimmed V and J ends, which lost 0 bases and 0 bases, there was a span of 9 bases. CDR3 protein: CASSLARTNSYEQYF. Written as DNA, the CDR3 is TGTGCCAGCAGTTTAGCGCGGACTAACTCCTACGAGCAGTACTTC.

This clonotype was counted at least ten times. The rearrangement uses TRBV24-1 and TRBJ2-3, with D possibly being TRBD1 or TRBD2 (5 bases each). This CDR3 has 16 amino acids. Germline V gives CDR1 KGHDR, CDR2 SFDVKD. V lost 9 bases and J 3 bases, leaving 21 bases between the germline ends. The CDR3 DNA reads TGTGCCACCGGACGGACTGGGCCCGAGGGGACAGATACGCAGTATTTT. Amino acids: CATGRTGPEGTDTQYF.

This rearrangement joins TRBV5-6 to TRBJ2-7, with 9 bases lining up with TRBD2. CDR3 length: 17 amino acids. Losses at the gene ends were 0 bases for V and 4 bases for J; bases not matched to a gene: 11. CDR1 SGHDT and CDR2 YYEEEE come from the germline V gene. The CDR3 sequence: CASSLAETSGEGYEQYF. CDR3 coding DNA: TGTGCCAGCAGCTTGGCCGAGACTAGCGGAGAAGGGTACGAGCAGTACTTC.

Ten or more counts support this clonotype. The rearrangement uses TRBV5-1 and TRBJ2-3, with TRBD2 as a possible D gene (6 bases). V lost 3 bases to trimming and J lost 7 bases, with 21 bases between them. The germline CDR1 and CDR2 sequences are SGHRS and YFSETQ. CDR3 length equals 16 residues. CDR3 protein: CASSSWTTSSTNTQYF. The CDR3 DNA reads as TGCGCCAGCAGCTCCTGGACTACTTCCTCTACTAATACGCAGTATTTT.

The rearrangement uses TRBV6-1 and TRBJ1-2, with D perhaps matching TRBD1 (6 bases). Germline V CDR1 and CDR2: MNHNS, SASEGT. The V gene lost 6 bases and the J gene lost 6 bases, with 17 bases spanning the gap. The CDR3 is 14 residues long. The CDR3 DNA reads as TGTGCCAGCAGCCGCTCTAACGACAGGCATGGCTACACCTTC. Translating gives CASSRSNDRHGYTF.

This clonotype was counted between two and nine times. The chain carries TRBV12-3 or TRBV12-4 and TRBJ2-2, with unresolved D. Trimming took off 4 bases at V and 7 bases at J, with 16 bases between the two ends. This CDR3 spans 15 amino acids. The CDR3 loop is CASSWSWGGDGELFF. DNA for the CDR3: TGTGCCAGCAGTTGGTCATGGGGTGGAGACGGGGAGCTGTTTTTT.

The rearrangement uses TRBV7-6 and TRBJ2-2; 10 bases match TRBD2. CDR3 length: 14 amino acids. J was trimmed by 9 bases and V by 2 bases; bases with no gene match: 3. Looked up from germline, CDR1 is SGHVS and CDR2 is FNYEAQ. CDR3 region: CASSLSSGGRELFF. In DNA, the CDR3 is TGTGCCAGCAGCTTATCTAGCGGGGGCAGGGAGCTGTTTTTT.

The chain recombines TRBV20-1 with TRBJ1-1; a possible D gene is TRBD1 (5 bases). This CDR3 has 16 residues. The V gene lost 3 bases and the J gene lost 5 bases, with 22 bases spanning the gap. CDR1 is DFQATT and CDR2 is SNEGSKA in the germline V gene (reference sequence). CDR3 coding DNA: TGCAGTGCTAGGGGAGTAAGGGATGGGACGGGGACTGAAGCTTTCTTT. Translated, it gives CSARGVRDGTGTEAFF.

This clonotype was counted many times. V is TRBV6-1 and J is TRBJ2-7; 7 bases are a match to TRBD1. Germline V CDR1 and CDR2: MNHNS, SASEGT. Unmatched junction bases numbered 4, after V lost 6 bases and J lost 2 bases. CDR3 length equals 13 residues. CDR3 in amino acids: CASSEGQPYEQYF. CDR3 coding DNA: TGTGCCAGCAGCGAGGGACAGCCCTACGAGCAGTACTTC.

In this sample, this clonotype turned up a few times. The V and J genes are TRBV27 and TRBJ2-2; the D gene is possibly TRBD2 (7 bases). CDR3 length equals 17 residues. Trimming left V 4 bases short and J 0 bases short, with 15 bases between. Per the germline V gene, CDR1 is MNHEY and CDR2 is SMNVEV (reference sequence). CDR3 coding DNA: TGTGCCAGCAGTTCGCTTGCGGGGGCCACGAACACCGGGGAGCTGTTTTTT. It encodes CASSSLAGATNTGELFF.

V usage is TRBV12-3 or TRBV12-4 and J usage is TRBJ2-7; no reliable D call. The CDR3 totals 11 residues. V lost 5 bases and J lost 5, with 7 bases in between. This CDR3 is CASSELNEQYF. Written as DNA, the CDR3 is TGTGCCAGCAGTGAATTAAACGAGCAGTACTTC.

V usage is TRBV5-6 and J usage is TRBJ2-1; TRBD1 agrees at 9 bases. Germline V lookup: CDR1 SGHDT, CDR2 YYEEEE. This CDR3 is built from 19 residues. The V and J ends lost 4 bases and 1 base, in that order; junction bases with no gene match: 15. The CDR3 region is CASSLFRDRVRMSYNEQFF. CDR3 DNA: TGTGCCAGCAGCCTTTTCCGGGACAGGGTTAGAATGTCCTACAATGAGCAGTTCTTC.

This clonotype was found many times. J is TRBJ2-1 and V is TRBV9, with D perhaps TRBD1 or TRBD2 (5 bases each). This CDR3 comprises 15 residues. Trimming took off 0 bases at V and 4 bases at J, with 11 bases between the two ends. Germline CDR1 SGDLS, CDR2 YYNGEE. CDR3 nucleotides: TGTGCCAGCAGCGTAGCGGGGACCACTTACAATGAGCAGTTCTTC. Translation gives CASSVAGTTYNEQFF.

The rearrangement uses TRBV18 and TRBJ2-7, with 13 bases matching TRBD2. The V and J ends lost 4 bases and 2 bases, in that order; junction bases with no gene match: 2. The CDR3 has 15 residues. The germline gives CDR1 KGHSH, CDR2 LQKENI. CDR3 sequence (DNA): TGTGCCAGCTCACAACTAGCGGGAGGGCCCTACGAGCAGTACTTC. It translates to CASSQLAGGPYEQYF.

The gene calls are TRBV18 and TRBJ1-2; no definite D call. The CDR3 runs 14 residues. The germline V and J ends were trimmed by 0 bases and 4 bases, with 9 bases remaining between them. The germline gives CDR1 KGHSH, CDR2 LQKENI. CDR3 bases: TGTGCCAGCTCACCACCTGGCGATTTCTATGGCTACACCTTC. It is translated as CASSPPGDFYGYTF.

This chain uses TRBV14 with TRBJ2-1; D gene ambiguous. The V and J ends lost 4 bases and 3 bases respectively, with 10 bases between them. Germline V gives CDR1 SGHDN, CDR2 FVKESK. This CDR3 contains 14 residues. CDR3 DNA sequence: TGTGCCAGCAGCCTCTCGATAGTCTACAATGAGCAGTTCTTC. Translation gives CASSLSIVYNEQFF.

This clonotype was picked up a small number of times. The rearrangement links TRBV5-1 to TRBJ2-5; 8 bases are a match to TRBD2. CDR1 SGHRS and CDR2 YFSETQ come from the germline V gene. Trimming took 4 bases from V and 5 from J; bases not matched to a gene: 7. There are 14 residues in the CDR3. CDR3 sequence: CASSEGLVRETQYF. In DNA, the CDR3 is TGCGCCAGCAGCGAGGGACTAGTTCGTGAGACCCAGTACTTC. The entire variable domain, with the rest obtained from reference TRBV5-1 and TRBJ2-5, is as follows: KAGVTQTPRYLIKTRGQQVTLSCSPISGHRSVSWYQQTPGQGLQFLFEYFSETQRNKGNFPGRFSGRQFSNSRSEMNVSTLELGDSALYLCASSEGLVRETQYFGPGTRLLVL.

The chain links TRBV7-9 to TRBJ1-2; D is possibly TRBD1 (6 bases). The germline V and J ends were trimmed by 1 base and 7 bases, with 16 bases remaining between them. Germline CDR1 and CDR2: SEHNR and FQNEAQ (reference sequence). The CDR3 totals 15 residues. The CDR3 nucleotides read TGTGCCAGCAGCTTAGGTGTTAGGCCAGGGGCTGGCTACACCTTC. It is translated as CASSLGVRPGAGYTF.